Listed here are 9 T cell receptor beta chains from one sample, sequenced in a study of shared clonotypes between healthy human individuals. Clones were sequenced by immunoSEQ multiplex PCR, and TCRdb holds only the in-frame ones, with some missing. Altogether about 960,000 clones are present, about 80% being singletons, with the ten largest covering roughly 1.5%. Sequenced sample: memory CD4+ T cells sorted from blood. The subset is: CD45RA-negative fraction. These receptors all come from a man aged 18 to 30 in good health.

V and J are TRBV7-9 and TRBJ2-1; weak D call: TRBD2 (6 bases). This CDR3 comprises 17 residues. Germline CDR1 reads SEHNR; CDR2 reads FQNEAQ (reference sequence). The V end lost 3 bases, the J end lost 0 bases, and 15 bases lay between the germline ends. The CDR3 nucleotides read TGTGCCAGCAGCTTGGAAGCGGGCCCTTTCTCCTACAATGAGCAGTTCTTC. Residues: CASSLEAGPFSYNEQFF.

The V call is TRBV18, the J call TRBJ1-2, with D hard to call. V lost 4 bases to trimming and J lost 0 bases, with 18 bases between them. CDR1 and CDR2 from the germline V gene are KGHSH and LQKENI. The CDR3 runs to 17 residues. CDR3 bases: TGTGCCAGCTCACAGCAAGGCGGTGGAACGACTAACTATGGCTACACCTTC. Translating gives CASSQQGGGTTNYGYTF.

The chain is built from TRBV18 and TRBJ1-6, with D possibly TRBD1 on 5 matching bases. This CDR3 is built from 19 residues. CDR1 and CDR2 from the germline V gene are KGHSH and LQKENI. V lost 3 bases and J lost 9, with 27 bases in between. The CDR3 loop is CASSPTGTPVWGNGSPLHF. CDR3 in DNA: TGTGCCAGCTCACCGACTGGGACCCCGGTTTGGGGCAACGGTTCACCCCTCCACTTT.

This rearrangement joins TRBV18 to TRBJ2-5, with D possibly TRBD1 on 6 matching bases. V was pared by 3 bases and J by 1 base, with 9 bases between. The germline V gene has CDR1 KGHSH and CDR2 LQKENI. The CDR3 totals 14 residues. The CDR3, as DNA: TGTGCCAGCTCACCCCAGGACAGCCAAGAGACCCAGTACTTC. This codes for CASSPQDSQETQYF. The full variable domain, completed using reference TRBV18 and TRBJ2-5, is NAGVMQNPRHLVRRRGQEARLRCSPMKGHSHVYWYRQLPEEGLKFMVYLQKENIIDESGMPKERFSAEFPKEGPSILRIQQVVRGDSAAYFCASSPQDSQETQYFGPGTRLLVL.

This clone was observed once. The chain recombines TRBV28 with TRBJ1-1, with D hard to call. This CDR3 has 12 residues. Trimming took 6 bases from V and 6 from J, leaving 11 bases between them. The germline V gene has CDR1 MDHEN and CDR2 SYDVKM. The DNA of the CDR3 is TGTGCCAGCAGCTCCCTCCTCGCTGAAGCTTTCTTT. Protein: CASSSLLAEAFF.

In its sample, this clone was seen once. V usage is TRBV19 and J usage is TRBJ1-2; the D gene is possibly TRBD1 (5 bases). Germline assignment: CDR1 LNHDA and CDR2 SQIVND (reference sequence). The V and J ends lost 1 base and 4 bases respectively, with 13 bases between them. CDR3 size: 15 residues. The DNA of the CDR3 is TGTGCCAGTAGTATAGCCGGGGCGCTTGGCTATGGCTACACCTTC. Translation gives CASSIAGALGYGYTF. Drawing the rest from reference TRBV19 and TRBJ1-2, the complete variable domain is DGGITQSPKYLFRKEGQNVTLSCEQNLNHDAMYWYRQDPGQGLRLIYYSQIVNDFQKGDIAEGYSVSREKKESFPLTVTSAQKNPTAFYLCASSIAGALGYGYTFGSGTRLTVV.

This clone has only a few counts. The chain uses TRBV18 and TRBJ2-1; D gene uncertain. This CDR3 has 14 amino acids. The ends were cut back, 2 bases at V and 6 bases at J, with 11 bases in the middle. The germline V gene encodes CDR1 KGHSH and CDR2 LQKENI. The CDR3 sequence is CASSPAAILNEQFF. Written as DNA, the CDR3 is TGTGCCAGCTCACCAGCAGCGATCCTCAATGAGCAGTTCTTC. The full variable domain, completed using reference TRBV18 and TRBJ2-1, is NAGVMQNPRHLVRRRGQEARLRCSPMKGHSHVYWYRQLPEEGLKFMVYLQKENIIDESGMPKERFSAEFPKEGPSILRIQQVVRGDSAAYFCASSPAAILNEQFFGPGTRLTVL.

Turning to this clone: The sample contains more than one DNA sequence encoding this CDR3. The V gene is TRBV14, the J gene TRBJ2-5; unclear D gene. V was pared by 3 bases and J by 4 bases, with 3 bases between. Germline CDR1 reads SGHDN; CDR2 reads FVKESK. The CDR3 contains 11 residues. The CDR3 loop is CASSHGETQYF. The DNA of the CDR3 is TGTGCCAGCAGCCATGGAGAGACCCAGTACTTC.

DNA for the CDR3: TGTGCCACCAGCAGAGCAGGCAATGAGCAGTTCTTC. As protein: CATSRAGNEQFF. The chain carries TRBV15 and TRBJ2-1; no firm D call. The CDR3 runs 12 residues. The V end lost 1 base, the J end lost 6 bases, and 4 bases lay between the germline ends. The germline gives CDR1 LNHNV, CDR2 YYDKDF (reference sequence).